The 24 T cell receptor beta chains below were found in one sample sequenced in a study of human thymus T cells. Data came from immunoSEQ multiplex PCR; TCRdb stores just in-frame clones and leaves some out. This sample has around 120,000 clones, with about 94% found just once. The thymus tissue came from resections taken during corrective heart surgery. Sequencing was performed on thymus tissue. Receptors originate from a boy in the first two years of life with a congenital heart defect but otherwise immunologically healthy.

Only one count was recorded for this clone. The chain couples TRBV5-4 to TRBJ2-7; 7 nucleotides agree with TRBD2. CDR3 size: 13 residues. V shed 0 bases, J shed 6 bases, and the junction held 3 bases outside the gene matches. From germline, CDR1 is SGHNT and CDR2 YYREEE (reference sequence). The CDR3 coding sequence is TGTGCCAGCAGCTTGGGGGGGAGGGCCGAGCAGTACTTC. Translation gives CASSLGGRAEQYF.

This clone was detected only a few times. The V call is TRBV27, the J call TRBJ1-1, with 7 bases that match TRBD1. The CDR3 loop spans 14 amino acids. CDR1 and CDR2 (germline): MNHEY, SMNVEV (reference sequence). V trimming: 3 bases; J trimming: 4 bases; junction bases outside the gene matches: 5. The CDR3 sequence: CASSFHAGGTEAFF. The CDR3 DNA is TGTGCCAGCAGTTTTCATGCAGGGGGCACTGAAGCTTTCTTT.

J is TRBJ2-3 and V is TRBV10-1, with 7 bases fitting TRBD2. The germline V gene has CDR1 WNHNN and CDR2 SYGVQD (reference sequence). The V and J ends lost 0 bases and 3 bases, in that order; junction bases with no gene match: 6. The CDR3 consists of 16 residues. The CDR3 DNA sequence: TGCGCCAGCAGTGAGTCGAAGGTTAGCGGGACAGATACGCAGTATTTT. Translated, it gives CASSESKVSGTDTQYF.

This chain connects TRBV14 to TRBJ2-5, with 7 positions matching TRBD2. The CDR3 is 17 residues long. Germline V CDR1 and CDR2: SGHDN, FVKESK. V trimming: 1 base; J trimming: 3 bases; junction bases outside the gene matches: 11. The CDR3 region is CASSQGQGLAAKETQYF. As DNA, the CDR3 is TGTGCCAGCAGCCAAGGGCAGGGTCTAGCGGCAAAAGAGACCCAGTACTTC.

About this clone itself: Other DNA variants within this sample encode the same CDR3. The chain is built from TRBV27 and TRBJ1-6, with 7 bases lining up with TRBD1. CDR3 length equals 14 residues. J lost 7 bases, V lost 6 bases, and 6 bases had no gene match. Germline-derived CDR1 and CDR2 are MNHEY and SMNVEV (reference sequence). The CDR3 loop is CASSNQGGNSPLHF. DNA of the CDR3: TGTGCCAGCAGCAACCAGGGGGGGAATTCACCCCTCCACTTT.

This chain connects TRBV27 to TRBJ2-5; TRBD2 agrees at 9 bases. This CDR3 region has 15 residues. V was clipped by 3 bases and J by 5 bases; unmatched bases: 7. The V gene's germline CDR1 is MNHEY and CDR2 SMNVEV (reference sequence). CDR3 protein: CASSLGRGGRETQYF. DNA of the CDR3: TGTGCCAGCAGTTTGGGGCGGGGGGGTCGGGAGACCCAGTACTTC.

V and J are TRBV25-1 and TRBJ2-7; TRBD1 or TRBD2 may be the D gene (6 bases each). V gave up 3 bases and J gave up 2 bases, with 17 bases separating them. CDR3 length: 16 amino acids. Germline CDR1 is MGHDK and CDR2 is SYGVNS. Here the CDR3 reads CASSEGGRAPTYEQYF. Written as DNA, the CDR3 is TGTGCCAGCAGTGAGGGGGGCAGGGCCCCAACCTACGAGCAGTACTTC.

V usage is TRBV5-1 and J usage is TRBJ1-4, with TRBD1 as a possible D gene (6 bases). The CDR3 consists of 16 residues. In germline, CDR1 is SGHRS, CDR2 YFSETQ. The ends were cut back, 3 bases at V and 6 bases at J, with 18 bases in the middle. The CDR3 nucleotides are TGCGCCAGCAGCTGGGAGTCGACAGGTGGGGATGAAAAACTGTTTTTT. This codes for CASSWESTGGDEKLFF.

This chain joins TRBV4-1 and TRBJ2-5; 8 positions match TRBD2. The CDR3 loop spans 15 amino acids. Germline V gene sequence: CDR1 MGHRA, CDR2 YSYEKL. J was trimmed by 5 bases and V by 2 bases; bases with no gene match: 7. DNA of the CDR3: TGCGCCAGCAGCCAAACGGGACTAGTTTTCGAGACCCAGTACTTC. Translating it yields CASSQTGLVFETQYF.

This clone was counted between two and nine times. This chain uses TRBV11-2 with TRBJ1-1, with D perhaps matching TRBD1 (6 bases). CDR3 length equals 13 residues. V lost 1 base to trimming and J lost 11 bases, with 14 bases between them. The germline gives CDR1 SGHAT, CDR2 FQNNGV. CDR3 sequence reads: CASSLVPGGRAFF. CDR3 in DNA: TGTGCCAGCAGCTTAGTTCCGGGGGGCCGTGCTTTCTTT.

The rearrangement joins TRBV6-1 to TRBJ2-3; D ambiguous. This CDR3 is built from 17 residues. Germline V gene sequence: CDR1 MNHNS, CDR2 SASEGT. V lost 3 bases and J lost 8, with 24 bases in between. CDR3 nucleotide sequence: TGTGCCAGCAGTGAGCGACTTGTGGAAGGCACCACATCTACGCAGTATTTT. The encoded protein is CASSERLVEGTTSTQYF.

The V call is TRBV12-5, the J call TRBJ1-1; possibly TRBD1 for D (5 bases). The V gene's germline CDR1 is LGHNT and CDR2 FRNRAP. This CDR3 contains 15 residues. Trimming took 0 bases from V and 1 from J, leaving 9 bases between them. CDR3 nucleotides: TGTGCTAGTGGTTTGGTACTAGGGGAGAACACTGAAGCTTTCTTT. Translated: CASGLVLGENTEAFF.

This chain links TRBV27 with TRBJ2-1; D is unclear. V shed 0 bases and J shed 4 bases, with 7 bases lying between them. The CDR3 is made up of 14 amino acids. CDR1 is MNHEY and CDR2 is SMNVEV in the germline V gene (reference sequence). The CDR3 protein is CASSLSVAYNEQFF. The CDR3 coding sequence is TGTGCCAGCAGTTTATCGGTGGCGTACAATGAGCAGTTCTTC.

The chain recombines TRBV19 with TRBJ1-1; TRBD1 aligns across 7 bases. V lost 1 base to trimming and J lost 4 bases; unmatched junction nucleotides: 9. This CDR3 region has 16 residues. Looked up from germline, CDR1 is LNHDA and CDR2 is SQIVND (reference sequence). This CDR3 reads CASSIGPTGSGTEAFF. As DNA, the CDR3 is TGTGCCAGTAGTATAGGGCCGACAGGGAGCGGCACTGAAGCTTTCTTT.

The chain links TRBV28 to TRBJ1-5, with TRBD1 matching 9 bases. After removal of 5 bases from V and 6 bases from J, the junction contained 5 bases not matched to a gene. In germline, CDR1 is MDHEN, CDR2 SYDVKM. The CDR3 contains 14 residues. For the CDR3, the DNA is TGTGCCAGCAGTAAGAGACAGGGGGGTCAGCCCCAGCATTTT. Translation gives CASSKRQGGQPQHF. The full variable domain, with the rest looked up from reference TRBV28 and TRBJ1-5, is DVKVTQSSRYLVKRTGEKVFLECVQDMDHENMFWYRQDPGLGLRLIYFSYDVKMKEKGDIPEGYSVSREKKERFSLILESASTNQTSMYLCASSKRQGGQPQHFGDGTRLSIL.

The V call is TRBV19, the J call TRBJ1-4, with D uncertain. The CDR3 extends over 12 amino acids. Germline CDR1 LNHDA, CDR2 SQIVND (reference sequence). Trimming took 6 bases from V and 5 from J, leaving 7 bases between them. The CDR3 nucleotides read TGTGCCAGTAGCCCATGGAATGAAAAACTGTTTTTT. Translation gives CASSPWNEKLFF.

The rearrangement uses TRBV6-1 and TRBJ2-4, with 11 bases that match TRBD2. After removal of 4 bases from V and 7 bases from J, the junction contained 18 bases not matched to a gene. Germline V gene lookup returns CDR1 MNHNS and CDR2 SASEGT. The CDR3 consists of 19 residues. The CDR3 DNA sequence: TGTGCCAGCAGTGTCACAAACACCCGGACTAGCGGGTGGTTGAACATTCAGTACTTC. This sequence encodes CASSVTNTRTSGWLNIQYF.

The chain is built from TRBV7-9 and TRBJ1-3; 8 bases align to TRBD1. The CDR3 is 15 residues long. After removal of 8 bases from V and 5 bases from J, the junction contained 11 bases not matched to a gene. CDR1 SEHNR and CDR2 FQNEAQ come from the germline V gene (reference sequence). CDR3 region: CASRTDRAPRNTIYF. The CDR3 nucleotides are TGTGCCAGCCGTACGGACAGGGCCCCACGAAACACCATATATTTT.

The sample holds one count of this clone. The rearrangement uses TRBV30 and TRBJ2-7; D not certain. Trimming removed 3 bases from V and 7 bases from J, with 4 bases in between. The CDR3 spans 9 residues. Germline assignment: CDR1 GTSNPN and CDR2 SVGIG (reference sequence). CDR3 DNA: TGTGCCTGGAGGGGTGAGCAGTACTTC. It codes for CAWRGEQYF. Together with reference TRBV30 and TRBJ2-7, the CDR3 gives the full variable domain: SQTIHQWPATLVQPVGSPLSLECTVEGTSNPNLYWYRQAAGRGLQLLFYSVGIGQISSEVPQNLSASRPQDRQFILSSKKLLLSDSGFYLCAWRGEQYFGPGTRLTVT.

The chain combines TRBV5-1 with TRBJ2-3; unclear D gene. V lost 1 base and J 4 bases, leaving 10 bases between the germline ends. This CDR3 has 14 residues. Looked up from germline, CDR1 is SGHRS and CDR2 is YFSETQ. The CDR3 bases are TGCGCCAGCAGCTTGAGGCGTTTCCCAGATACGCAGTATTTT. Translation: CASSLRRFPDTQYF.

This chain uses TRBV30 with TRBJ1-1, with D perhaps TRBD1 (5 bases). This CDR3 is built from 14 residues. Germline V CDR1 and CDR2: GTSNPN, SVGIG (reference sequence). The germline V and J ends were trimmed by 0 bases and 0 bases, with 8 bases remaining between them. The CDR3 loop reads CAWSVEGLNTEAFF. CDR3 bases: TGTGCCTGGAGTGTAGAGGGGTTGAACACTGAAGCTTTCTTT. Looking up the rest from reference TRBV30 and TRBJ1-1 gives the full variable domain: SQTIHQWPATLVQPVGSPLSLECTVEGTSNPNLYWYRQAAGRGLQLLFYSVGIGQISSEVPQNLSASRPQDRQFILSSKKLLLSDSGFYLCAWSVEGLNTEAFFGQGTRLTVV.

V and J are TRBV28 and TRBJ1-2; the D is unclear. With 5 bases removed from V and 4 bases from J, the gap between germline ends came to 5 bases. In germline, CDR1 is MDHEN, CDR2 SYDVKM. The CDR3 has 11 amino acids. The CDR3 here is CASSQPYGYTF. CDR3 in DNA: TGTGCCAGCAGTCAACCCTATGGCTACACCTTC.

This sequence joins TRBV6-5 and TRBJ2-3; no clear D gene. This CDR3 contains 15 residues. CDR1 is MNHEY, CDR2 SVGAGI, per germline. V was pared by 4 bases and J by 1 base, with 12 bases between. CDR3: CASSWGFACTDTQYF. The CDR3 DNA reads as TGTGCCAGCAGTTGGGGATTCGCCTGCACAGATACGCAGTATTTT.

CDR3 sequence: CASSRPSGTGATNEQFF. As DNA, the CDR3 is TGTGCCAGCAGTAGACCGTCCGGGACAGGGGCCACTAATGAGCAGTTCTTC. This chain joins TRBV27 and TRBJ2-1; 10 bases line up with TRBD1. The germline gives CDR1 MNHEY, CDR2 SMNVEV (reference sequence). J lost 7 bases, V lost 5 bases, and 14 bases had no gene match. This CDR3 is built from 17 residues.